The TCR beta chain under discussion was sequenced for a study of blood T cell repertoires in COVID-19. Background on the study: PBMCs, B-cell-depleted T cells, or T cells provided the cDNA or gDNA that made up the material.

Repertoires were generated with immunoSEQ multiplex PCR, while TCRdb's copy carries only in-frame clones and drops some. The sample lists around 250,000 clones, 70% to 90% occurring once. Across 20 to 25 US areas, participants ranged in age from about 18 to 89 years. Assignments of participants to cohorts depended upon their own reported clinical history. This clone was recorded only once. The length of the CDR3 is 13 residues. V gave up 3 bases and J gave up 5 bases, with 10 bases separating them. CDR1 is KGHSH and CDR2 is LQKENI in the germline V gene. This sequence was found in a woman aged 45-60 years with acute COVID-19. Sequenced: PBMCs or T cells enriched from blood (not recorded which). The chain recombines TRBV18 with TRBJ1-2; maybe TRBD1 (5 bases). The chain's CDR3 is CASSPDTAYGYTF. The CDR3 nucleotides read TGTGCCAGCTCACCGGACACCGCATATGGCTACACCTTC. The full variable domain, rest sourced from reference TRBV18 and TRBJ1-2, is NAGVMQNPRHLVRRRGQEARLRCSPMKGHSHVYWYRQLPEEGLKFMVYLQKENIIDESGMPKERFSAEFPKEGPSILRIQQVVRGDSAAYFCASSPDTAYGYTFGSGTRLTVV.